One and the same sample provided the 8 T cell receptor beta chains below, sequenced in a study of cytomegalovirus exposure and HLA in healthy donors (dated by TCRdb to 2017 to 2019). The library was obtained by the immunoSEQ multiplex PCR assay. A mixture of 60 forward primers for TCR Vbeta segments and 13 reverse primers for TCR Jbeta segments was used in the multiplex PCR. Held by TCRdb, this immuneACCESS table contains in-frame sequences only and omits some clones. Under half of the omission traces to an unresolved V gene where checked; the cause of the rest is unknown. Here the sample has 130,000 to 150,000 clones; over 60% occur a single time. About 0.62% of the sample lies in the top ten. The source material was PBMCs. The receptor source for this set is a male donor in good health and CMV-seronegative.

The CDR3 here is CASRTGNPNYGYTF. The CDR3 coding sequence is TGTGCCAGCCGTACAGGGAACCCTAACTATGGCTACACCTTC. V usage is TRBV5-6 and J usage is TRBJ1-2; weak D call: TRBD1 (6 bases). CDR3 length: 14 residues. The germline V gene has CDR1 SGHDT and CDR2 YYEEEE. Trimming removed 7 bases from V and 0 bases from J, with 13 bases in between.

The chain combines TRBV7-2 with TRBJ2-6, with 7 bases lining up with TRBD1. The trim removed 4 bases at V and 2 bases at J, leaving 2 bases unmatched. The CDR3 contains 15 residues. Germline V gene lookup returns CDR1 SGHTA and CDR2 FQGNSA. In DNA, the CDR3 is TGTGCCAGCAGCTCCGACAGGGCTGGGGCCAACGTCCTGACTTTC. As protein: CASSSDRAGANVLTF.

The chain is built from TRBV7-2 and TRBJ1-1; D might be TRBD1 (5 bases). The CDR3 covers 14 residues. CDR1 SGHTA and CDR2 FQGNSA come from the germline V gene. The germline V and J ends were trimmed by 5 bases and 1 base, with 11 bases remaining between them. The CDR3 region is CASSRRQTNTEAFF. CDR3 nucleotides: TGTGCCAGCAGCCGTAGACAGACGAACACTGAAGCTTTCTTT.

The V and J genes are TRBV11-3 and TRBJ2-3, with TRBD2 identical over 13 bases. The CDR3 contains 16 residues. Germline CDR1 is SGHNT and CDR2 is YENEEA. The V and J ends lost 1 base and 4 bases, in that order; junction bases with no gene match: 2. The CDR3 loop reads CASSLGLAGGSDTQYF. CDR3 nucleotide sequence: TGTGCCAGCAGCTTAGGACTAGCGGGGGGTTCAGATACGCAGTATTTT.

The CDR3 protein is CASSLGLQETQYF. CDR3 bases: TGTGCCAGCAGTTTGGGCCTCCAAGAGACCCAGTACTTC. The chain is built from TRBV27 and TRBJ2-5; D call uncertain. V was clipped by 3 bases and J by 1 base, with 6 bases between them. The germline gives CDR1 MNHEY, CDR2 SMNVEV (reference sequence). CDR3 size: 13 residues.

The genes are TRBV30 and TRBJ2-2; D possibly corresponds to TRBD2 (7 bases). The germline V and J ends were trimmed by 2 bases and 0 bases, with 10 bases remaining between them. Germline V gene data show CDR1 as GTSNPN and CDR2 as SVGIG (reference sequence). The CDR3 loop spans 15 amino acids. The CDR3 DNA reads TGTGCCTGGAGTCGCGGGGGCCCGAACACCGGGGAGCTGTTTTTT. It is translated as CAWSRGGPNTGELFF. Together with reference TRBV30 and TRBJ2-2, the CDR3 gives the full variable domain: SQTIHQWPATLVQPVGSPLSLECTVEGTSNPNLYWYRQAAGRGLQLLFYSVGIGQISSEVPQNLSASRPQDRQFILSSKKLLLSDSGFYLCAWSRGGPNTGELFFGEGSRLTVL.

The chain links TRBV18 to TRBJ1-2, with a tentative D call TRBD1 (5 bases). The CDR3 contains 15 residues. V was trimmed by 3 bases and J by 2 bases, leaving 13 bases between them. CDR1 is KGHSH, CDR2 LQKENI, per germline. CDR3 DNA sequence: TGTGCCAGCTCACCGACTCCGGACAAGAACTATGGCTACACCTTC. Protein product: CASSPTPDKNYGYTF.

The chain combines TRBV10-1 with TRBJ2-7; 7 bases map to TRBD2. The germline V gene has CDR1 WNHNN and CDR2 SYGVQD (reference sequence). The CDR3 is 16 residues long. The V and J ends lost 2 bases and 7 bases, in that order; junction bases with no gene match: 14. The CDR3 loop is CASSENWTRGRYEQYF. The CDR3 coding sequence is TGCGCCAGCAGTGAGAATTGGACTAGGGGCCGGTATGAGCAGTACTTC.